This T cell receptor beta chain was sequenced in a study of blood T cell repertoires in COVID-19. Study-level background: Sources were T cells, B-cell-depleted T cells, or PBMCs; the material itself was cDNA or gDNA.

This clone was observed a few times. In the original workflow: Scientists estimated how many nucleated cells there were by amplifying reference gene primers. Assay: immunoSEQ multiplex PCR; the TCRdb copy retains only in-frame clones and omits some. That table furnishes V, J and clone size, whereas the DNA furnished D and trimming. The table shows about 130,000 clones, with roughly four fifths occurring only once. Trimming took off 3 bases at V and 8 bases at J, with 13 bases between the two ends. Germline V gives CDR1 SEHNR, CDR2 FQNEAQ (reference sequence). This CDR3 comprises 14 residues. The rearrangement links TRBV7-9 to TRBJ1-4; no definite D call. Sequencing was performed on peripheral blood. This TCR came from a woman older than 75 with acute or convalescent COVID-19. The CDR3 DNA follows: TGTGCCAGCAGCTTCTCTGTGGCTGAAGAAAAACTGTTTTTT. As protein: CASSFSVAEEKLFF. The full variable domain, in which reference TRBV7-9 and TRBJ1-4 provide the parts outside the CDR3, is DTGVSQNPRHKITKRGQNVTFRCDPISEHNRLYWYRQTLGQGPEFLTYFQNEAQLEKSRLLSDRFSAERPKGSFSTLEIQRTEQGDSAMYLCASSFSVAEEKLFFGSGTQLSVL.